One and the same sample provided the 23 T cell receptor beta chains below, sequenced in a study of T-cell memory formation after mild COVID-19. TCRdb re-analysed the 5' RACE reads in MiXCR, keeping a single row per CDR3 protein. The sample holds around 500,000 distinct CDR3 sequences, 15% to 20% seen once. The sequenced sample was PBMCs or a T cell subset sorted from them (not recorded which). Receptors originate from an adult woman who had mild COVID-19 (a few samples of this study predate the infection). Cell type and time point are not known.

Many counts were recorded for this clonotype. This sequence joins TRBV6-2 or TRBV6-3 and TRBJ2-3; TRBD2 aligns across 7 bases. Germline V CDR1 and CDR2: MNHEY, SVGEGT. The CDR3 loop spans 13 amino acids. Losses at the gene ends were 2 bases for V and 8 bases for J; bases not matched to a gene: 4. Here the CDR3 reads CASSYGLVSTQYF. The CDR3 region has the DNA TGTGCCAGCAGTTACGGACTAGTCAGTACGCAGTATTTT.

The rearrangement joins TRBV9 to TRBJ2-1, with D perhaps TRBD2 (5 bases). The CDR3 length is 14 residues. V was clipped by 3 bases and J by 7 bases, with 14 bases between them. Germline V lookup: CDR1 SGDLS, CDR2 YYNGEE. The DNA of the CDR3 is TGTGCCAGCAGCGGATGGTTCTCGGGGAATGAGCAGTTCTTC. It translates to CASSGWFSGNEQFF.

This clonotype appeared a few times. CDR3 amino acids: CASRSGSDRDYGYTF. CDR3 DNA: TGTGCCAGCAGGTCAGGATCGGACAGAGACTATGGCTACACCTTC. The chain employs TRBV9 and TRBJ1-2; a weak D match, TRBD1 (6 bases). The CDR3 covers 15 residues. Deletions cut 5 bases from V and 3 bases from J, with 17 bases between. The germline gives CDR1 SGDLS, CDR2 YYNGEE.

The V call is TRBV15, the J call TRBJ2-3; TRBD2 matches at 9 bases. The CDR3 sequence is 14 residues long. The germline gives CDR1 LNHNV, CDR2 YYDKDF (reference sequence). The V and J ends lost 3 bases and 4 bases, in that order; junction bases with no gene match: 2. The CDR3 sequence is CATSSSGGADTQYF. DNA for the CDR3: TGTGCCACCAGCAGTAGCGGGGGCGCAGATACGCAGTATTTT.

The chain couples TRBV6-1 to TRBJ1-5; D is undetermined. Germline values: CDR1 MNHNS, CDR2 SASEGT. The CDR3 is 13 amino acids. The V gene lost 2 bases and the J gene lost 5 bases, with 7 bases spanning the gap. The DNA for the CDR3 is TGTGCCAGCAGTGAAATGGTCGATCAGCCCCAGCATTTT. It encodes CASSEMVDQPQHF.

This sequence joins TRBV25-1 and TRBJ2-7; D uncertain. V was clipped by 4 bases and J by 0 bases, with 4 bases between them. The length of the CDR3 is 12 residues. Germline V gives CDR1 MGHDK, CDR2 SYGVNS. This chain's CDR3 is CASSGASYEQYF. CDR3 coding DNA: TGTGCCAGCAGTGGCGCCTCCTACGAGCAGTACTTC.

This chain links TRBV7-2 with TRBJ2-1, with no clear D. The CDR3 is 14 residues long. Deletions cut 1 base from V and 8 bases from J, with 12 bases between. Germline V lookup: CDR1 SGHTA, CDR2 FQGNSA. The CDR3: CASSLGQAVDEQFF. CDR3 sequence (DNA): TGTGCCAGCAGCTTAGGGCAGGCTGTCGATGAGCAGTTCTTC.

This clonotype was seen a few times. V usage is TRBV7-8 and J usage is TRBJ2-3, with D hard to call. The CDR3 has 11 amino acids. Trimming removed 6 bases at V and 5 bases at J, with 6 bases between. The V gene's germline CDR1 is SGHVS and CDR2 FQNEAQ. CDR3 DNA sequence: TGTGCCAGCAGTGATATAGATACGCAGTATTTT. Translating it yields CASSDIDTQYF.

The chain combines TRBV5-6 with TRBJ2-6; 8 positions match TRBD1. The V segment lost 3 bases and the J segment 1 base; nucleotides outside the gene matches: 6. This CDR3 is built from 17 residues. In germline, CDR1 is SGHDT, CDR2 YYEEEE. The DNA for the CDR3 is TGTGCCAGCAGCTCGACAGGGGTGAGGTCTGGGGCCAACGTCCTGACTTTC. Its translation is CASSSTGVRSGANVLTF.

The gene calls are TRBV30 and TRBJ2-2, with 10 nucleotides matching TRBD2. The CDR3 is 16 residues long. The V gene's germline CDR1 is GTSNPN and CDR2 SVGIG (reference sequence). V shed 4 bases and J 5 bases; nucleotides not matched to a gene: 10. CDR3 in DNA: TGTGCCTGGAAAGGGCTAGCGGGAGTCTCTACCGGGGAGCTGTTTTTT. As protein: CAWKGLAGVSTGELFF.

The chain uses TRBV7-2 and TRBJ2-7; 7 bases fit TRBD1. The CDR3 is 15 amino acids. Losses at the gene ends were 4 bases for V and 0 bases for J; bases not matched to a gene: 6. Germline assignment: CDR1 SGHTA and CDR2 FQGNSA. CDR3 protein: CASSSRGLSSYEQYF. CDR3 coding DNA: TGTGCCAGCAGCTCCAGGGGGTTAAGCTCCTACGAGCAGTACTTC.

This chain uses TRBV7-2 with TRBJ2-7; TRBD2 is a possible D gene (7 bases). Germline CDR1 SGHTA, CDR2 FQGNSA. Between the trimmed V and J ends, which lost 1 base and 5 bases, there was a span of 12 bases. There are 14 residues in the CDR3. The CDR3 DNA sequence: TGTGCCAGCAGCTTAGTAGGAGGGGGGGACGAGCAGTACTTC. Translating gives CASSLVGGGDEQYF.

This chain uses TRBV15 with TRBJ1-5; no clear D. This CDR3 spans 14 amino acids. The germline V and J ends were trimmed by 1 base and 3 bases, with 7 bases remaining between them. Germline assignment: CDR1 LNHNV and CDR2 YYDKDF (reference sequence). The CDR3 coding sequence is TGTGCCACCAGCAGAGGCCCCCACAATCAGCCCCAGCATTTT. The encoded protein is CATSRGPHNQPQHF.

This clonotype turned up a few times. This chain joins TRBV7-9 and TRBJ2-3; D gene unclear. Trimming removed 4 bases from V and 3 bases from J, with 17 bases in between. Looked up from germline, CDR1 is SEHNR and CDR2 is FQNEAQ (reference sequence). CDR3 length: 16 residues. The CDR3 DNA follows: TGTGCCAGCAGCTCCCGGAGCCTTGTGTTAACAGATACGCAGTATTTT. It yields the protein CASSSRSLVLTDTQYF.

This clonotype was picked up many times. The chain recombines TRBV7-3 with TRBJ1-2; TRBD1 matches at 7 bases. Unmatched junction bases numbered 8, after V lost 5 bases and J lost 8 bases. Germline CDR1 is SGHTA and CDR2 is FQGTGA. The CDR3 runs to 13 residues. The CDR3 DNA is TGTGCCAGCAGCCCCACAGGGGCAGGCGGCTACACCTTC. Its translation is CASSPTGAGGYTF.

This clonotype was counted between two and nine times. The genes are TRBV7-2 and TRBJ1-2, with D perhaps TRBD1 (5 bases). Germline V CDR1 and CDR2: SGHTA, FQGNSA. V was cut by 0 bases and J by 0 bases, with 8 bases left in between. CDR3 size: 15 residues. In DNA, the CDR3 is TGTGCCAGCAGCTTAGCTACAGGTTCTAACTATGGCTACACCTTC. Protein: CASSLATGSNYGYTF.

The chain has TRBV4-2 and TRBJ1-6; D might be TRBD1 (6 bases). This CDR3 region has 17 residues. Germline values: CDR1 LGHNA, CDR2 YNFKEQ. The V end lost 0 bases, the J end lost 6 bases, and 15 bases lay between the germline ends. CDR3 DNA: TGTGCCAGCAGCCAAGATCCGGTACAGGGCAGTAATTCACCCCTCCACTTT. Encoded protein: CASSQDPVQGSNSPLHF.

V and J are TRBV3-1 and TRBJ1-2; D gene uncertain. The V end lost 0 bases, the J end lost 9 bases, and 23 bases lay between the germline ends. The CDR3 extends over 17 amino acids. The germline CDR1 and CDR2 sequences are LGHDT and YNNKEL (reference sequence). The CDR3 region has the DNA TGTGCCAGCAGCCAAGATAGGCCTATATCGAGACGTATGCGCTACACCTTC. Residues: CASSQDRPISRRMRYTF.

This sequence joins TRBV20-1 and TRBJ2-5, with a weak D call TRBD2 (6 bases). The germline gives CDR1 DFQATT, CDR2 SNEGSKA (reference sequence). V gave up 6 bases and J gave up 5 bases, with 16 bases separating them. The CDR3 has 13 amino acids. The CDR3 DNA follows: TGCAGTGCCGTCGGGCTAGGAGGGGAGACCCAGTACTTC. This sequence encodes CSAVGLGGETQYF.

J is TRBJ1-1 and V is TRBV11-3; D gene uncertain. V lost 0 bases, J lost 3 bases, and 11 bases lay in between. Germline CDR1 SGHNT, CDR2 YENEEA. CDR3 length: 15 amino acids. CDR3 coding DNA: TGTGCCAGCAGCTTAGATCTAAGAAAGGACACTGAAGCTTTCTTT. It yields the protein CASSLDLRKDTEAFF.

The genes are TRBV19 and TRBJ1-5, with TRBD1 matching over 7 bases. V was clipped by 6 bases and J by 5 bases; unmatched bases: 4. Germline-derived CDR1 and CDR2 are LNHDA and SQIVND (reference sequence). This CDR3 has 13 residues. CDR3 amino acids: CASRTGVDQPQHF. The CDR3 DNA sequence: TGTGCCAGTAGAACAGGGGTGGATCAGCCCCAGCATTTT.

The gene calls are TRBV15 and TRBJ2-7, with D perhaps matching TRBD2 (6 bases). Germline V gene lookup returns CDR1 LNHNV and CDR2 YYDKDF (reference sequence). V lost 8 bases and J 5 bases, leaving 13 bases between the germline ends. This CDR3 comprises 12 residues. DNA of the CDR3: TGTGCCACCGCGGGAACGTTGGACGAGCAGTACTTC. It codes for CATAGTLDEQYF. The full variable domain, with the rest looked up from reference TRBV15 and TRBJ2-7, is DAMVIQNPRYQVTQFGKPVTLSCSQTLNHNVMYWYQQKSSQAPKLLFHYYDKDFNNEADTPDNFQSRRPNTSFCFLDIRSPGLGDTAMYLCATAGTLDEQYFGPGTRLTVT.

This clonotype was detected a few times. This chain uses TRBV13 with TRBJ2-7, with D tentatively TRBD1 (6 bases). V gave up 0 bases and J gave up 6 bases, with 9 bases separating them. Germline loops: CDR1 PRHDT, CDR2 FYEKMQ (reference sequence). There are 13 residues in the CDR3. The CDR3 region is CASSLGRGSEQYF. Written as DNA, the CDR3 is TGTGCCAGCAGCTTAGGCAGGGGCTCCGAGCAGTACTTC.